This TCR beta chain was captured in a study of T-cell memory formation after mild COVID-19. Points from the study as a whole: Mainly CM and EM harbored the contracting CD4+ clones; mainly EMRA harbored the CD8+ ones.

The germline gives CDR1 MNHEY, CDR2 SVGEGT. The CDR3 runs 18 residues. The V gene lost 4 bases and the J gene lost 2 bases, with 22 bases spanning the gap. The authors produced TCR alpha and TCR beta cDNA libraries with sample barcodes and UMIs by 5'RACE using constant-segment primers. One entry per CDR3 protein results from TCRdb running MiXCR on the 5' RACE reads. Counted here are 450,000 to 650,000 distinct CDR3 sequences, roughly 18% occurring once; the ten biggest clones make up around 13%. This clonotype has only a few counts. Its cognate antigen is unknown. This sequence was found in an adult woman who had mild COVID-19 (a few samples of this study predate the infection). Cell type and time point are not known. The chain is built from TRBV6-2 or TRBV6-3 and TRBJ2-3, with D perhaps matching TRBD2 (6 bases). The sample was PBMCs or a T cell subset sorted from them (not recorded which). CDR3 nucleotide sequence: TGTGCCAGCAGTTTCCACCCAGGGACTTTCGTTCCCACAGATACGCAGTATTTT. Its protein product is CASSFHPGTFVPTDTQYF.